The 18 T cell receptor beta chains listed next were all sequenced from one sample in a study of shared clonotypes between healthy human individuals. TCRdb keeps only in-frame clones here, not all; method: immunoSEQ multiplex PCR. The table lists 950,000 to 1,100,000 clones, 65% to 80% of them singletons. Source material: memory CD4+ T cells sorted from blood. Subset indicated: CD45RA-negative fraction. These receptors came from a man in his late teens or twenties in good health.

The rearrangement links TRBV5-1 to TRBJ1-4; perhaps TRBD1 as D (6 bases). Germline lookup yields CDR1 SGHRS and CDR2 YFSETQ. V lost 3 bases to trimming and J lost 7 bases, with 16 bases between them. CDR3 length: 15 amino acids. In DNA, the CDR3 is TGCGCCAGCAGCTCCAATCAGGGGAATGTTGAAAAACTGTTTTTT. Its translation: CASSSNQGNVEKLFF.

The rearrangement uses TRBV19 and TRBJ2-7; TRBD1 is a possible D gene (5 bases). Trimming shortened V by 5 bases and J by 1 base, and 9 bases separated the two germline ends. Germline CDR1 is LNHDA and CDR2 is SQIVND (reference sequence). The CDR3 length is 13 residues. CDR3 nucleotide sequence: TGTGCCAGTAGTCCCAGGGCTTCCTACGAGCAGTACTTC. Amino acid sequence: CASSPRASYEQYF.

The chain carries TRBV6-1 and TRBJ1-1; D is ambiguous. The CDR3 is 12 amino acids. V gave up 2 bases and J gave up 7 bases, with 8 bases separating them. The germline V gene has CDR1 MNHNS and CDR2 SASEGT. The CDR3 spells CASSERGSEAFF. The CDR3 bases are TGTGCCAGCAGTGAACGAGGGAGTGAAGCTTTCTTT.

The chain employs TRBV5-8 and TRBJ1-2, with D perhaps TRBD1 (5 bases). Trimming shortened V by 0 bases and J by 4 bases, and 13 bases separated the two germline ends. Per germline, CDR1 SGHTS and CDR2 YDEGEE. This CDR3 spans 15 amino acids. CDR3 amino acids: CASSLEVHGGYGYTF. In DNA, the CDR3 is TGTGCCAGCAGCTTGGAGGTCCACGGGGGCTATGGCTACACCTTC.

The chain carries TRBV21-1 and TRBJ1-1; the DNA was not compared with TRBD1, the D call given in the table. TRBV21-1 is termed a pseudogene. This CDR3 comprises 18 residues. The CDR3 DNA is TGTGCCAGCAGCAAAGAAACGGGACAGGGGGACGAGAACACTGAAGCTTTCTTT. This translates into CASSKETGQGDENTEAFF.

V is TRBV2 and J is TRBJ2-7, with 10 bases that match TRBD1. The CDR3 contains 12 residues. Germline V gene data show CDR1 as SNHLY and CDR2 as FYNNEI. The V segment lost 6 bases and the J segment 9 bases; nucleotides outside the gene matches: 5. CDR3 sequence reads: CASSEDRGTQYF. The CDR3 coding sequence is TGTGCCAGCAGCGAGGACAGGGGGACGCAGTACTTC. Full variable domain (remainder filled in from reference TRBV2 and TRBJ2-7): EPEVTQTPSHQVTQMGQEVILRCVPISNHLYFYWYRQILGQKVEFLVSFYNNEISEKSEIFDDQFSVERPDGSNFTLKIRSTKLEDSAMYFCASSEDRGTQYFGPGTRLTVT.

This rearrangement joins TRBV15 to TRBJ1-1, with D unclear. Trimming removed 5 bases from V and 1 base from J, with 11 bases in between. Germline CDR1 and CDR2: LNHNV and YYDKDF (reference sequence). This CDR3 contains 14 residues. The DNA for the CDR3 is TGTGCCACCAGCGTCGGACGATGGAACACTGAAGCTTTCTTT. Encoded protein: CATSVGRWNTEAFF.

V is TRBV28 and J is TRBJ1-1, with 8 bases fitting TRBD1. V was clipped by 6 bases and J by 1 base; unmatched bases: 10. The V gene's germline CDR1 is MDHEN and CDR2 SYDVKM. The CDR3 runs 16 residues. CDR3 nucleotide sequence: TGTGCCAGCAGGCCACTAAGGGACAGGAAGAACACTGAAGCTTTCTTT. Amino acids: CASRPLRDRKNTEAFF.

The CDR3 nucleotides are TGTGCCAGCAGTCCCGGGGCTTCGGGCCCTGAATACTTC. This gives the protein CASSPGASGPEYF. This chain joins TRBV27 and TRBJ2-7; perhaps D is TRBD1 or TRBD2 (5 bases each). Germline-derived CDR1 and CDR2 are MNHEY and SMNVEV (reference sequence). The CDR3 is 13 residues long. Trimming pared 5 bases from V and 13 bases from J, leaving 21 bases between.

The J gene is TRBJ1-2, the V gene TRBV11-2; no reliable D call. The CDR3 runs 13 residues. V was pared by 0 bases and J by 3 bases, with 5 bases between. Germline V lookup: CDR1 SGHAT, CDR2 FQNNGV. The CDR3 bases are TGTGCCAGCAGCTTAGATACTTACTATGGCTACACCTTC. Translating it yields CASSLDTYYGYTF.

The chain uses TRBV2 and TRBJ1-1; TRBD1 aligns across 8 bases. The ends lost 8 bases at V and 4 bases at J; junction bases unmatched: 6. Germline loops: CDR1 SNHLY, CDR2 FYNNEI. The CDR3 runs to 13 residues. The CDR3, as DNA: TGTGCCAGCCGACAGGGGAAAGTCACTGAAGCTTTCTTT. It is translated as CASRQGKVTEAFF.

This chain connects TRBV11-2 to TRBJ1-5; maybe TRBD1 (6 bases). CDR1 and CDR2 (germline): SGHAT, FQNNGV. V was trimmed by 1 base and J by 11 bases, leaving 9 bases between them. This CDR3 has 12 amino acids. The CDR3 spells CASSLVGGSQHF. The CDR3, as DNA: TGTGCCAGCAGCTTAGTCGGGGGCTCCCAGCATTTT.

In this sample, this clone turned up a few times. V is TRBV10-3 and J is TRBJ1-2; 11 bases match TRBD1. This CDR3 contains 12 residues. V shed 10 bases and J 7 bases; nucleotides not matched to a gene: 5. The germline gives CDR1 ENHRY, CDR2 SYGVKD. This CDR3 is CATAGTGGGYTF. In DNA, the CDR3 is TGTGCCACTGCCGGGACAGGGGGTGGCTACACCTTC.

The chain joins TRBV30 to TRBJ1-1; the D is unclear. The CDR3 loop spans 11 amino acids. Germline CDR1 reads GTSNPN; CDR2 reads SVGIG (reference sequence). V shed 0 bases and J shed 11 bases, with 10 bases lying between them. Here the CDR3 DNA reads TGTGCCTGGAGTGTGCAAGTCGGGGCTTTCTTT. Its translation is CAWSVQVGAFF.

This clone was seen a few times. The chain employs TRBV20-1 and TRBJ2-1, with D unresolved. The CDR3 is 11 residues long. Trimming removed 0 bases from V and 8 bases from J, with 5 bases in between. Per germline, CDR1 DFQATT and CDR2 SNEGSKA (reference sequence). This chain's CDR3 is CSARESYEQFF. The CDR3 nucleotides are TGCAGTGCTAGAGAAAGTTATGAGCAGTTCTTC.

CDR3 DNA sequence: TGCGCCAGCAGGGGGAGCGGTTCCCAAAGGAATGAGCAGTTCTTC. Translation gives CASRGSGSQRNEQFF. The rearrangement joins TRBV5-1 to TRBJ2-1; a possible D gene is TRBD2 (5 bases). Germline assignment: CDR1 SGHRS and CDR2 YFSETQ. This CDR3 is built from 15 residues. Trimming stripped 5 bases from V and 7 bases from J, with 19 bases between.

This clone was detected many times. V gene TRBV2 combines with J gene TRBJ1-1; D not certain. This CDR3 region has 13 residues. Trimming took off 2 bases at V and 5 bases at J, with 9 bases between the two ends. CDR1 SNHLY and CDR2 FYNNEI come from the germline V gene. The CDR3 region is CASSELETTEAFF. Here the CDR3 DNA reads TGTGCCAGCAGTGAACTAGAAACGACTGAAGCTTTCTTT.

CDR3 sequence (DNA): TGTGCCAGCAGCAAACGCGGGGAGGGTGAGCAGTACTTC. Protein: CASSKRGEGEQYF. The chain recombines TRBV21-1 with TRBJ2-7; the DNA was not compared with TRBD2, the D call given in the table. TRBV21-1 is termed a pseudogene. The CDR3 sequence is 13 residues long.